A selection of T cell receptor beta chains follows, all from one sample in a study of T cells in Graves' hyperthyroidism and ophthalmopathy. TCRdb recomputed calls from the multiplex PCR reads with MiXCR, one row per CDR3 protein. The sample lists 550,000 to 700,000 distinct CDR3 sequences, 40% to 55% occurring once. The material sequenced was peripheral blood or thyroid tissue (not recorded which). The receptors derive from an adult woman with Graves' disease, either hyperthyroidism or ophthalmopathy (not recorded which). CDR3s include the opening cysteine and the closing phenylalanine or tryptophan. D genes are given only for firm matches. Some rows have no size entry. The others give once, few or many, or a class for an expanded clone.

>TRBV5-1|TRBJ1-1|-|many
CASRPFLGKQTEAFF
TGCGCCAGCCGACCCTTCCTAGGGAAACAGACTGAAGCTTTCTTT
>TRBV10-3|TRBJ2-7|-|-
CAISANSLYEQYF
TGTGCCATCAGTGCCAACAGCCTCTACGAGCAGTACTTC
>TRBV7-9|TRBJ1-1|TRBD1|-
CASRVQTGANTEAFF
TGTGCCAGCCGCGTACAGACAGGGGCGAACACTGAAGCTTTCTTT
>TRBV24-1|TRBJ2-5|-|-
CATSRQGRETQYF
TGTGCCACCAGTCGCCAGGGTCGAGAGACCCAGTACTTC
>TRBV7-9|TRBJ1-1|-|many
CASSLGRAPEAFF
TGTGCCAGCAGCTTAGGCAGGGCCCCTGAAGCTTTCTTT
>TRBV10-2|TRBJ1-1|TRBD1|-
CASSLTGGEDTEAFF
TGCGCCAGCAGTCTTACAGGGGGCGAGGACACTGAAGCTTTCTTT
>TRBV15|TRBJ1-5|-|many
CATSPTDLHQPQHF
TGTGCCACCAGCCCGACAGATCTACATCAGCCCCAGCATTTT
>TRBV28|TRBJ2-5|-|-
CASSRPVETQYF
TGTGCCAGCAGCCGTCCCGTGGAGACCCAGTACTTC
>TRBV5-4|TRBJ2-5|-|-
CASSLVRGAGEETQYF
TGTGCCAGCAGCTTGGTCCGGGGGGCTGGAGAAGAGACCCAGTACTTC
>TRBV24-1|TRBJ2-7|-|-
CATSDSGTDYEQYF
TGTGCCACCAGTGATTCGGGAACTGACTACGAGCAGTACTTC
>TRBV29-1|TRBJ1-3|-|few
CSVEDPNRSGNTIYF
TGCAGCGTTGAAGATCCGAATCGCTCTGGAAACACCATATATTTT
>TRBV15|TRBJ1-5|TRBD1|-
CATSMDRGTQPQHF
TGTGCCACCAGCATGGACAGGGGGACTCAGCCCCAGCATTTT
>TRBV7-9|TRBJ2-2|-|many
CASTLKTTNTGELFF
TGTGCCAGCACCCTAAAGACCACAAACACCGGGGAGCTGTTTTTT
>TRBV7-3|TRBJ1-4|TRBD1|few
CASSRQGGKLFF
TGTGCCAGCAGTCGACAGGGGGGAAAACTGTTTTTT
>TRBV6-4|TRBJ1-1|-|-
CARPAGGMAEAFF
TGTGCCAGGCCGGCGGGGGGTATGGCTGAAGCTTTCTTT
>TRBV14|TRBJ2-4|TRBD1|few
CASSLRTGLQYF
TGTGCCAGCAGCTTGCGGACAGGACTTCAGTACTTC
>TRBV7-9|TRBJ2-5|-|many
CASSLGLGPPKTQYF
TGCGCCAGCAGCTTGGGGCTTGGTCCGCCGAAGACCCAGTACTTC
>TRBV29-1|TRBJ2-7|-|-
CSVETDGYTYEQYF
TGCAGCGTTGAAACGGACGGATATACCTACGAGCAGTACTTC
>TRBV7-8|TRBJ2-7|-|-
CASVSGSGQAYEQYF
TGTGCCAGCGTGTCGGGTAGCGGACAAGCCTACGAGCAGTACTTC
>TRBV12-3/TRBV12-4|TRBJ1-2|-|-
CASSLVVDSPTF
TGTGCCAGCAGTTTAGTAGTCGACTCCCCCACCTTC
>TRBV5-4|TRBJ2-5|-|-
CASSLGQRWETQYF
TGTGCCAGCAGCTTAGGACAGAGGTGGGAGACCCAGTACTTC
>TRBV20-1|TRBJ1-2|-|-
CSARVQSYSF
TGCAGTGCTAGAGTTCAGAGCTACTCCTTC
>TRBV11-2|TRBJ2-7|-|many
CASSPRARTNNEQYF
TGTGCCAGCAGCCCCAGGGCACGGACTAACAACGAGCAGTACTTC
>TRBV20-1|TRBJ1-1|-|many
CSATRSGLYTEAFF
TGCAGTGCTACCCGATCAGGGTTATACACTGAAGCTTTCTTT
>TRBV15|TRBJ2-5|-|-
CATSSGAETQYF
TGTGCCACCAGCAGCGGGGCGGAGACCCAGTACTTC
>TRBV6-5|TRBJ2-7|-|many
CASSPDSILREQYF
TGTGCCAGCAGCCCAGACTCTATACTCCGCGAGCAGTACTTC
>TRBV2|TRBJ1-2|TRBD1|-
CASSGDRRGYTF
TGTGCCAGCAGTGGGGACAGACGGGGCTACACCTTC
>TRBV7-8|TRBJ2-5|-|few
CASSLAGAEETQYF
TGTGCCAGCAGCTTAGCTGGAGCGGAAGAGACCCAGTACTTC
>TRBV14|TRBJ1-1|-|-
CASIPVGLNTEAFF
TGTGCCAGCATCCCAGTCGGTTTGAACACTGAAGCTTTCTTT
>TRBV20-1|TRBJ1-6|-|-
CSAPPVIGSNSPLHF
TGCAGTGCTCCTCCCGTCATCGGCAGCAATTCACCCCTCCACTTT
>TRBV9|TRBJ2-7|-|many
CASSQKGGLGSSYEQYF
TGTGCCAGCAGCCAAAAGGGGGGTCTGGGAAGCTCCTACGAGCAGTACTTC
>TRBV29-1|TRBJ1-2|-|many
CSVGGGDWDIHGYTF
TGCAGCGTGGGGGGGGGCGATTGGGACATCCATGGCTACACCTTC
>TRBV5-1|TRBJ1-1|-|many
CASSRGGRDTEAFF
TGCGCCAGCTCCCGAGGGGGGCGAGACACTGAAGCTTTCTTT
>TRBV7-9|TRBJ2-6|-|many
CASSLVTGANVLTF
TGTGCCAGCAGCTTAGTAACGGGGGCCAACGTCCTGACTTTC
>TRBV4-1|TRBJ1-5|-|many
CASSQVRRVQGNQPQHF
TGCGCCAGCAGCCAAGTGAGGAGGGTTCAAGGCAATCAGCCCCAGCATTTT
>TRBV2|TRBJ2-2|-|few
CASRGVQAEELFF
TGTGCCAGCAGAGGGGTTCAGGCCGAGGAGCTGTTTTTT
>TRBV10-2|TRBJ1-1|-|-
CASGDSNTEAFF
TGCGCCAGCGGAGACAGCAACACTGAAGCTTTCTTT
>TRBV10-3|TRBJ2-2|TRBD1|-
CAIRDRAAGELFF
TGTGCCATCAGAGACAGGGCGGCCGGGGAGCTGTTTTTT
>TRBV6-2/TRBV6-3|TRBJ2-7|TRBD2|many
CASSWGLAGGPEQYF
TGTGCCAGCAGTTGGGGCTTGGCGGGAGGTCCCGAGCAGTACTTC
>TRBV28|TRBJ1-5|TRBD1|few
CASRLTGGNQPQHF
TGTGCCAGCAGACTCACAGGGGGCAATCAGCCCCAGCATTTT
>TRBV20-1|TRBJ1-5|TRBD1|-
CSAGTEGLASNQPQHF
TGCAGTGCGGGGACAGAGGGCCTAGCAAGCAATCAGCCCCAGCATTTT
>TRBV24-1|TRBJ2-6|TRBD1|-
CATSERTGKTGANVLTF
TGTGCCACCAGTGAAAGGACAGGGAAGACCGGGGCCAACGTCCTGACTTTC
>TRBV7-8|TRBJ2-7|-|few
CASSLEQAREQYF
TGTGCCAGCAGCTTAGAACAGGCCAGAGAGCAGTACTTC
>TRBV7-3|TRBJ1-1|TRBD1|many
CASSYRGNTEAFF
TGTGCCAGCAGCTACAGGGGGAACACTGAAGCTTTCTTT
>TRBV19|TRBJ1-1|-|-
CASTSGSIAEAFF
TGTGCCAGTACCTCAGGGTCAATAGCTGAAGCTTTCTTT